The 30 T cell receptor beta chains in this list originate from one sample, sequenced in a study of cytomegalovirus exposure and HLA in healthy donors. Vbeta (60) and Jbeta (13) primers were used in the PCR. Measured with immunoSEQ multiplex PCR; TCRdb has only the in-frame clones, and not every one. The sample includes 120,000 or so clones, around three quarters of them seen just once. Sequenced: PBMCs. These TCRs come from a man between 18 and 35 years old in good health and CMV-seronegative.

This chain uses TRBV10-3 with TRBJ2-2; D perhaps matches TRBD2 (5 bases). There are 16 residues in the CDR3. V was clipped by 0 bases and J by 5 bases, with 13 bases between them. Germline lookup yields CDR1 ENHRY and CDR2 SYGVKD. DNA for the CDR3: TGTGCCATCAGTGAGTCAAAGGGAGTGGTAACCGGGGAGCTGTTTTTT. Its translation is CAISESKGVVTGELFF.

The chain couples TRBV28 to TRBJ1-5, with 8 bases matching TRBD1. Germline assignment: CDR1 MDHEN and CDR2 SYDVKM. The CDR3 spans 15 residues. The V gene end was trimmed by 5 bases and the J gene end by 4 bases; junction bases not matched to a gene: 7. CDR3 coding DNA: TGTGCCAGCAGTGGCCTGACAGGGGAGAATCAGCCCCAGCATTTT. It translates to CASSGLTGENQPQHF.

The chain has TRBV5-1 and TRBJ2-3; no definite D call. V was cut by 0 bases and J by 0 bases, with 14 bases left in between. CDR1 is SGHRS and CDR2 is YFSETQ in the germline V gene. This CDR3 is 17 amino acids long. This CDR3 reads CASSLAVAETSTDTQYF. The CDR3 nucleotides are TGCGCCAGCAGCTTGGCAGTAGCAGAAACTAGCACAGATACGCAGTATTTT. Drawing the rest from reference TRBV5-1 and TRBJ2-3, the complete variable domain is KAGVTQTPRYLIKTRGQQVTLSCSPISGHRSVSWYQQTPGQGLQFLFEYFSETQRNKGNFPGRFSGRQFSNSRSEMNVSTLELGDSALYLCASSLAVAETSTDTQYFGPGTRLTVL.

The rearrangement links TRBV6-5 to TRBJ1-2; D remains ambiguous. The CDR3 contains 12 residues. V lost 2 bases and J lost 4, with 5 bases in between. Germline CDR1 reads MNHEY; CDR2 reads SVGAGI. The CDR3 DNA reads as TGTGCCAGCAGTTACAGAGGCTATGGCTACACCTTC. Translated, it gives CASSYRGYGYTF.

The genes are TRBV19 and TRBJ2-2; TRBD1 matches at 8 bases. This CDR3 region has 15 residues. CDR1 and CDR2 (germline): LNHDA, SQIVND (reference sequence). V shed 10 bases and J 0 bases; nucleotides not matched to a gene: 7. CDR3: CATRQGLANTGELFF. CDR3 DNA sequence: TGTGCCACCCGACAGGGGCTAGCGAACACCGGGGAGCTGTTTTTT.

This clone was seen only a few times. CDR3 protein: CASSELVSFRTQYF. In DNA form, the CDR3 reads TGTGCCAGCAGTGAACTCGTAAGCTTTCGGACCCAGTACTTC. This chain connects TRBV6-1 to TRBJ2-5; D not resolved. Trimming stripped 2 bases from V and 7 bases from J, with 14 bases between. The germline V gene has CDR1 MNHNS and CDR2 SASEGT. This CDR3 comprises 14 residues.

The J gene is TRBJ1-1, the V gene TRBV9, with D possibly matching TRBD1 (5 bases). The V and J ends lost 3 bases and 6 bases respectively, with 18 bases between them. Germline CDR1 reads SGDLS; CDR2 reads YYNGEE. The length of the CDR3 is 15 residues. As DNA, the CDR3 is TGTGCCAGCAGCGCCGGGGGACGAGAGGTCGCTGAAGCTTTCTTT. Amino acid sequence: CASSAGGREVAEAFF. Full variable domain (missing parts from reference TRBV9 and TRBJ1-1): DSGVTQTPKHLITATGQRVTLRCSPRSGDLSVYWYQQSLDQGLQFLIQYYNGEERAKGNILERFSAQQFPDLHSELNLSSLELGDSALYFCASSAGGREVAEAFFGQGTRLTVV.

This clone has a handful of counts. The CDR3 loop is CASSFETGGNEKLFF. CDR3 nucleotides: TGTGCCAGCAGCTTCGAGACAGGGGGAAATGAAAAACTGTTTTTT. The V and J genes are TRBV9 and TRBJ1-4, with 9 bases matching TRBD1. Germline V gene sequence: CDR1 SGDLS, CDR2 YYNGEE. V lost 4 bases to trimming and J lost 5 bases; unmatched junction nucleotides: 6. The length of the CDR3 is 15 residues.

The V call is TRBV29-1, the J call TRBJ2-7, with D possibly TRBD1 on 6 matching bases. This CDR3 comprises 13 residues. V was pared by 2 bases and J by 9 bases, with 17 bases between. Germline loops: CDR1 SQVTM, CDR2 ANQGSEA. The CDR3 protein is CSVERDTRDGQYF. The CDR3 DNA follows: TGCAGCGTTGAAAGGGACACTAGGGATGGGCAGTACTTC.

This clone has more than one count but fewer than ten. The J gene is TRBJ2-1, the V gene TRBV5-5; D unresolved. Germline V gene sequence: CDR1 SGHKS, CDR2 YYEKEE (reference sequence). The germline V and J ends were trimmed by 4 bases and 5 bases, with 13 bases remaining between them. CDR3 length: 14 amino acids. The CDR3 DNA is TGTGCCAGCAGCGGAGTAGCAGCCCACAATGAGCAGTTCTTC. Its protein is CASSGVAAHNEQFF.

V usage is TRBV27 and J usage is TRBJ2-7; 10 nucleotides line up with TRBD1. After removal of 10 bases from V and 3 bases from J, the junction contained 15 bases not matched to a gene. The CDR3 runs to 16 residues. CDR1 MNHEY and CDR2 SMNVEV come from the germline V gene (reference sequence). DNA for the CDR3: TGTGCCAACCGGGACAGGGGCTCGGACCAGAACTACGAGCAGTACGTC. Translated: CANRDRGSDQNYEQYV.

The chain has TRBV29-1 and TRBJ2-7; tentative D call: TRBD1 (6 bases). Trimming pared 5 bases from V and 3 bases from J, leaving 8 bases between. Per the germline V gene, CDR1 is SQVTM and CDR2 is ANQGSEA. There are 11 residues in the CDR3. CDR3 coding DNA: TGCAGCGTTCGGGACAACTACGAGCAGTACGTC. Its translation is CSVRDNYEQYV.

The rearrangement uses TRBV16 and TRBJ1-4; D may be TRBD1 (6 bases). Germline lookup yields CDR1 KGHSY and CDR2 FQNENV. The CDR3 has 14 amino acids. V dropped 4 bases and J dropped 5 bases, with 11 bases sitting between them. CDR3 protein: CASSPGQLNEKLFF. The CDR3 bases are TGTGCCAGCAGCCCGGGACAACTGAATGAAAAACTGTTTTTT.

The chain joins TRBV11-3 to TRBJ2-1; tentative D call: TRBD2 (5 bases). The CDR3 runs to 14 residues. Deletions cut 5 bases from V and 2 bases from J, with 10 bases between. Per the germline V gene, CDR1 is SGHNT and CDR2 is YENEEA. CDR3: CASSPTGAYNEQFF. The CDR3, as DNA: TGTGCCAGCAGCCCAACCGGGGCCTACAATGAGCAGTTCTTC.

The V gene is TRBV7-2, the J gene TRBJ1-5, with D hard to call. There are 16 residues in the CDR3. With 1 base removed from V and 4 bases from J, the gap between germline ends came to 14 bases. The germline gives CDR1 SGHTA, CDR2 FQGNSA. The CDR3 bases are TGTGCCAGCAGCTTAGTTTCGGGAAGAGTGAATCAGCCCCAGCATTTT. The encoded protein is CASSLVSGRVNQPQHF.

The CDR3 DNA sequence: TGTGCCAGCAGTGAACGACTGAACACCGGGGAGCTGTTTTTT. It encodes CASSERLNTGELFF. The rearrangement uses TRBV2 and TRBJ2-2; the D is unclear. CDR1 is SNHLY, CDR2 FYNNEI, per germline. CDR3 length equals 14 residues. Between the trimmed V and J ends, which lost 2 bases and 1 base, there was a span of 5 bases.

The rearrangement links TRBV11-3 to TRBJ2-2, with 10 nucleotides matching TRBD2. The CDR3 sequence is 17 residues long. Trimming removed 3 bases from V and 5 bases from J; junction bases left unmatched: 9. The germline gives CDR1 SGHNT, CDR2 YENEEA. Written as DNA, the CDR3 is TGTGCCAGCAGCTTCCTCCCTAGCGGGAGCGGTACCGGGGAGCTGTTTTTT. It specifies CASSFLPSGSGTGELFF. The variable domain in full, with the rest retrieved from reference TRBV11-3 and TRBJ2-2, is EAGVVQSPRYKIIEKKQPVAFWCNPISGHNTLYWYLQNLGQGPELLIRYENEEAVDDSQLPKDRFSAERLKGVDSTLKIQPAELGDSAVYLCASSFLPSGSGTGELFFGEGSRLTVL.

The chain links TRBV15 to TRBJ2-7, with D maybe TRBD1 (6 bases). V was shortened by 2 bases and J by 7 bases, with 12 bases between the two germline ends. The germline V gene has CDR1 LNHNV and CDR2 YYDKDF (reference sequence). The CDR3 loop spans 13 amino acids. CDR3 DNA sequence: TGTGCCACCAGCAGATACAAGGGACAAGAGCAGTACTTC. It yields the protein CATSRYKGQEQYF.

DNA of the CDR3: TGTGCCATCAGTGAGGAGGACAGGGGGCCAGAGACCCAGTACTTC. Translated, it gives CAISEEDRGPETQYF. The chain couples TRBV10-3 to TRBJ2-5; 11 bases map to TRBD1. The ends lost 2 bases at V and 4 bases at J; junction bases unmatched: 3. Germline V gene lookup returns CDR1 ENHRY and CDR2 SYGVKD. CDR3 length: 15 residues.

The chain recombines TRBV10-2 with TRBJ2-7; 8 nucleotides align to TRBD1. Germline CDR1 and CDR2: WSHSY and SAAADI. Trimming at V came to 6 bases and at J to 4 bases, leaving 8 bases not matched to a gene. This CDR3 has 14 amino acids. DNA of the CDR3: TGCGCCAGCAGATTAGGGCAGGGGGCTTACGAGCAGTACTTC. Residues: CASRLGQGAYEQYF.

The V call is TRBV29-1, the J call TRBJ2-1; D is unclear. Germline values: CDR1 SQVTM, CDR2 ANQGSEA. Trimming pared 4 bases from V and 4 bases from J, leaving 8 bases between. CDR3 length: 12 residues. The CDR3 is CSVGGTYNEQFF. The CDR3 coding sequence is TGCAGCGTTGGCGGCACGTACAATGAGCAGTTCTTC.

The chain uses TRBV6-5 and TRBJ2-3; possible D gene TRBD2, 6 bases. V lost 0 bases and J lost 2, with 12 bases in between. Germline CDR1 is MNHEY and CDR2 is SVGAGI. The CDR3 is 16 residues long. The CDR3 protein is CASSYSPGLHTDTQYF. The CDR3 DNA reads TGTGCCAGCAGTTACTCGCCGGGACTCCACACAGATACGCAGTATTTT.

V gene TRBV7-2 combines with J gene TRBJ2-1; 8 nucleotides agree with TRBD1. The J segment lost 8 bases and the V segment lost 4 bases, leaving 1 base of the junction unmatched. CDR1 and CDR2 from the germline V gene are SGHTA and FQGNSA. This CDR3 has 12 amino acids. The CDR3 here is CASSWTGYEQFF. The DNA of the CDR3 is TGTGCCAGCAGCTGGACAGGGTATGAGCAGTTCTTC. Variable domain in full (rest from reference TRBV7-2 and TRBJ2-1): GAGVSQSPSNKVTEKGKDVELRCDPISGHTALYWYRQSLGQGLEFLIYFQGNSAPDKSGLPSDRFSAERTGGSVSTLTIQRTQQEDSAVYLCASSWTGYEQFFGPGTRLTVL.

The genes are TRBV28 and TRBJ1-1; D gene ambiguous. Germline V lookup: CDR1 MDHEN, CDR2 SYDVKM. This CDR3 comprises 13 residues. Trimming stripped 2 bases from V and 10 bases from J, with 14 bases between. The CDR3 is CASSLISPGGAFF. The CDR3 DNA follows: TGTGCCAGCAGTTTAATAAGTCCAGGAGGAGCTTTCTTT.

This chain links TRBV6-1 with TRBJ2-3; 11 bases are shared with TRBD2. Per germline, CDR1 MNHNS and CDR2 SASEGT. The J segment lost 3 bases and the V segment lost 11 bases, leaving 7 bases of the junction unmatched. The CDR3 is made up of 14 amino acids. DNA for the CDR3: TGTGCCGGAAGACTAGCGGGATCGACAGATACGCAGTATTTT. It specifies CAGRLAGSTDTQYF.

In regard to this clone: An end of the junction differs from the germline gene, which may be a read error. This chain joins TRBV7-3 and TRBJ1-1; D gene unclear. The CDR3 runs 12 residues. From germline, CDR1 is SGHTA and CDR2 FQGTGA. CDR3 DNA: TGTGCCAGCAGCTCCCCCGTGGCCCCCCTCGTATTT. Translating it yields CASSSPVAPLVF.

This chain connects TRBV6-5 to TRBJ2-7, with 7 bases fitting TRBD2. The CDR3 has 15 amino acids. Trimming cost V 0 bases and J 3 bases; bases outside gene matches: 5. Germline loops: CDR1 MNHEY, CDR2 SVGAGI. The CDR3 protein is CASSYSVSSGYEQYF. CDR3 coding DNA: TGTGCCAGCAGTTACTCTGTATCTAGCGGCTACGAGCAGTACTTC.

The chain carries TRBV28 and TRBJ2-7; D possibly corresponds to TRBD1 (5 bases). Per germline, CDR1 MDHEN and CDR2 SYDVKM. Trimming left V 3 bases short and J 1 base short, with 10 bases between. The CDR3 runs to 14 residues. Here the CDR3 DNA reads TGTGCCAGCAGTTTTCGTGACAGTTCCTACGAGCAGTACTTC. This encodes CASSFRDSSYEQYF.

This clone was counted a few times. The V gene is TRBV30, the J gene TRBJ1-1; D is unclear. V lost 8 bases and J lost 0, with 13 bases in between. The CDR3 has 13 amino acids. Germline assignment: CDR1 GTSNPN and CDR2 SVGIG (reference sequence). The CDR3 region has the DNA TGTGCCCAAAAGAGGGTCGTGAACACTGAAGCTTTCTTT. Translated, it gives CAQKRVVNTEAFF.

This chain joins TRBV18 and TRBJ1-2, with 10 nucleotides matching TRBD1. The CDR3 runs 15 residues. Per the germline V gene, CDR1 is KGHSH and CDR2 is LQKENI. V gave up 5 bases and J gave up 2 bases; unmatched junction bases: 5. The CDR3 loop reads CASSSGQGGNYGYTF. CDR3 DNA: TGTGCCAGCTCATCCGGACAGGGGGGAAACTATGGCTACACCTTC.